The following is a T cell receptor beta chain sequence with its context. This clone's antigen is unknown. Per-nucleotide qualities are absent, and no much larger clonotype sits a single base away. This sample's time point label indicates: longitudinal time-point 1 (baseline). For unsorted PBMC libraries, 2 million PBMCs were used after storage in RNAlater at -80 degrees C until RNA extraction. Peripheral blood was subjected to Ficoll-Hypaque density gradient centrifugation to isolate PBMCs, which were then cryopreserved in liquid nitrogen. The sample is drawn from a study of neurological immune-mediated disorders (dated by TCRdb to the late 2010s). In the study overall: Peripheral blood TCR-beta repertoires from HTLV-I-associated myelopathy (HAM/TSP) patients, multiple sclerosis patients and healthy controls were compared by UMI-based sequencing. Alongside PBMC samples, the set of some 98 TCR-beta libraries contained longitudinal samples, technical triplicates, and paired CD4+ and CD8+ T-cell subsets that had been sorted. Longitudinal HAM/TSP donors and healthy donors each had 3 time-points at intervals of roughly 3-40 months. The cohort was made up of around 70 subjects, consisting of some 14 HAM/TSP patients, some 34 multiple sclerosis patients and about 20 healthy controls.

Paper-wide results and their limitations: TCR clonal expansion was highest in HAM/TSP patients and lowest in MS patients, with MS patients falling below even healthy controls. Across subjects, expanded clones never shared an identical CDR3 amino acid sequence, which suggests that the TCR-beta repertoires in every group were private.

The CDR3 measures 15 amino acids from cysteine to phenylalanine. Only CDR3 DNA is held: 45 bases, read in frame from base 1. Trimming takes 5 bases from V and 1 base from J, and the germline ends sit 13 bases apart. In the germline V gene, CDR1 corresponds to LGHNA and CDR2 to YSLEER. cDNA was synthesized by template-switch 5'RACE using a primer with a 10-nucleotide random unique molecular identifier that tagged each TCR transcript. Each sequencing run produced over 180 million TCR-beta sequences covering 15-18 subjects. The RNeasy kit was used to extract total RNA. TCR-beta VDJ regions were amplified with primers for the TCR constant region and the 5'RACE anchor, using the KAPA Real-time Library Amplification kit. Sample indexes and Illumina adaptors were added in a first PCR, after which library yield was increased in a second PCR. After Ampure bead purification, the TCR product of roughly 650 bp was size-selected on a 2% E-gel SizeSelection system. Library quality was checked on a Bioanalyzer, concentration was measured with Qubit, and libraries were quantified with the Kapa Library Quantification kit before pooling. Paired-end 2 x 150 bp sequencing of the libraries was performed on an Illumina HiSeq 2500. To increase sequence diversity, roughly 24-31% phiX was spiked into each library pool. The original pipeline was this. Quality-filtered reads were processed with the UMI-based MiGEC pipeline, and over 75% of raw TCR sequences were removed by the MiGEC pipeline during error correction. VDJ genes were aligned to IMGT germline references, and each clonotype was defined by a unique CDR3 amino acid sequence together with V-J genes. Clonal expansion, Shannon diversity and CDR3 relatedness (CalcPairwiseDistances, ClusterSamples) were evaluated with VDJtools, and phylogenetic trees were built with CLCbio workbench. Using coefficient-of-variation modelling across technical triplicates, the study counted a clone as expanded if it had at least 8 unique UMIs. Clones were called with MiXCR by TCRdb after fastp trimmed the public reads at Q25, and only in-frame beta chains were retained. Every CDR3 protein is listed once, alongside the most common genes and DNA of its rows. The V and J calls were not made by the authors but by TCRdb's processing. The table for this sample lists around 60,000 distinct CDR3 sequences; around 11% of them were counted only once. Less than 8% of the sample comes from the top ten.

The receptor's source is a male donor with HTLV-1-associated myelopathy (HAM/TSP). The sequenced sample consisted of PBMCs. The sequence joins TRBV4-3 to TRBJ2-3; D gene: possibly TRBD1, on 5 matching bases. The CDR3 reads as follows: CASSFDSVGTDTQYF. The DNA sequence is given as TGCGCCAGCAGCTTCGACAGCGTCGGCACAGATACGCAGTATTTT.